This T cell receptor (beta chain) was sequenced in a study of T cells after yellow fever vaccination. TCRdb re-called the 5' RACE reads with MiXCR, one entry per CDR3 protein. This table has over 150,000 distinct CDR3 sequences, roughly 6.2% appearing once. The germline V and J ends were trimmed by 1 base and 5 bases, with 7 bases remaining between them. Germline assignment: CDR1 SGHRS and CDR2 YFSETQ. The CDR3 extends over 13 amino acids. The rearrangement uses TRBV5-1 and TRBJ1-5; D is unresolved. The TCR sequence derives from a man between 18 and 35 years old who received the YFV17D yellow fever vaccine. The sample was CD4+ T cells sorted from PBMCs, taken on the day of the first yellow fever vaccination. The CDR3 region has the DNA TGCGCCAGCAGCTTGTTGGGCGATCAGCCCCAGCATTTT. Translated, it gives CASSLLGDQPQHF.